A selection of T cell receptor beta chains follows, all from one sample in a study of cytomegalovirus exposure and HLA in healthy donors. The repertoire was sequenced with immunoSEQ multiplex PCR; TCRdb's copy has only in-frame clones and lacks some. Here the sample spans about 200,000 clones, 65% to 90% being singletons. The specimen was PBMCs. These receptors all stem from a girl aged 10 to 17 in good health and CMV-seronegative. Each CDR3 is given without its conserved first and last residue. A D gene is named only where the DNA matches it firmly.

TSPPVVLYEQY,TRBJ2-7,.,TRBV1
ASSLYSPLAGANNEQF,TRBJ2-1,TRBD2,TRBV5-1
ASSPPLADTQY,TRBJ2-3,.,TRBV18
ASGDIGRETQY,TRBJ2-5,.,TRBV5-1
ASSLITSGSNEQF,TRBJ2-1,.,TRBV7-9
ASKPLALSYNEQF,TRBJ2-1,.,TRBV5-1
ASSQEQTAGEQY,TRBJ2-7,.,TRBV18
ASSERGRSSYGYT,TRBJ1-2,.,TRBV2
ATSRDFARNEKLF,TRBJ1-4,.,TRBV15
AIRGGGNTGELF,TRBJ2-2,.,TRBV10-3
ASSSQGFGYYGYT,TRBJ1-2,.,TRBV21-1
ASSQDPAGANTGELF,TRBJ2-2,TRBD2,TRBV4-3
ASSLETYEQY,TRBJ2-7,.,TRBV28
ASSQLQGRGTEAF,TRBJ1-1,.,TRBV14
ASSSRADTEAF,TRBJ1-1,.,TRBV19
ASSQELAPDTQY,TRBJ2-3,.,TRBV4-3
ASSTTTGTGKRGELF,TRBJ2-2,TRBD1,TRBV19
SVEAPEGSTEAF,TRBJ1-1,.,TRBV29-1
ASRSGTEQTNYGYT,TRBJ1-2,TRBD1,TRBV28
ASSPRRVTGYEQY,TRBJ2-7,.,TRBV5-4
ASSQNRGFDEQF,TRBJ2-1,.,TRBV4-1
ATGSKTSGVYNEQF,TRBJ2-1,TRBD2,TRBV10-3
AWSSRGMKPQH,TRBJ1-5,TRBD1,TRBV30
ASSIAKGQGGFF,TRBJ1-1,TRBD1,TRBV19
ASSLGQTNEKLF,TRBJ1-4,.,TRBV5-1
SVRQGYTGELF,TRBJ2-2,TRBD1,TRBV29-1
ASSSPTGGRGNTIY,TRBJ1-3,TRBD1,TRBV7-9
ASSEASGYEKLF,TRBJ1-4,.,TRBV2
ASSGLEAF,TRBJ1-1,.,TRBV18
ASSAAGQGLAGANVLT,TRBJ2-6,TRBD1,TRBV18
ASSTGPDRVENGYT,TRBJ1-2,TRBD1,TRBV19
ASGRVPSSGEKLF,TRBJ1-4,.,TRBV6-5
ASSSYYANRAGYT,TRBJ1-2,.,TRBV28
SVVAFIGNEQF,TRBJ2-1,.,TRBV29-1
ASSQLQAGELF,TRBJ2-2,.,TRBV4-3
ASSIGRRQGSSVPQH,TRBJ1-5,TRBD1,TRBV19
SVRDLSGTGKGDIQY,TRBJ2-4,TRBD1,TRBV29-1
ASSQATRNEQF,TRBJ2-1,.,TRBV4-3
ASSFFGGRTDTQY,TRBJ2-3,.,TRBV7-2
ASSPRGRDSGANVLT,TRBJ2-6,.,TRBV7-3
ASRAGQTQY,TRBJ2-5,.,TRBV6-6
ASSLAAAQETQY,TRBJ2-5,.,TRBV5-1
ASSSDSGPRRHT,TRBJ1-2,.,TRBV18
ASKSEGARVKAEAF,TRBJ1-1,TRBD1,TRBV5-1
ASTPTGLGNSPLH,TRBJ1-6,TRBD1,TRBV2
ARSSTLEHGTDYGYT,TRBJ1-2,.,TRBV7-5
ASSSNRNTEAF,TRBJ1-1,.,TRBV11-2
ASSLDGAVSYNEQF,TRBJ2-1,.,TRBV11-2
ATRRETNQPQH,TRBJ1-5,.,TRBV15
ASSQGGQRFRGDSGNTIY,TRBJ1-3,.,TRBV4-3
ATRDLQAGLHEQY,TRBJ2-7,TRBD2,TRBV27
ATSWTSGSDEQF,TRBJ2-1,TRBD2,TRBV15
ASSTQGWYGYT,TRBJ1-2,TRBD1,TRBV27